This is a list of T cell receptor beta chains from one sample in a study of early T cells in non-severe SARS-CoV-2 infection. TCRdb recomputed calls from the 5' RACE reads with MiXCR, one row per CDR3 protein. The repertoire includes tens of thousands of distinct CDR3 sequences, more than 12% of them detected once, and 3% sits in the top ten. The specimen sequenced was whole blood. The receptors here all came from an adult who was a healthcare worker with PCR-confirmed SARS-CoV-2 infection or an uninfected control (not recorded which). Each CDR3 is given with its conserved first and last residue. Each record gives: clone size, V gene, J gene, D gene, CDR3 DNA, CDR3 protein. D genes are given only for firm matches. Clone size is given for some rows only: seen once, a few or many times, or a class if the clone is expanded.

size: -; V: TRBV14; J: TRBJ2-1; D: -; DNA: TGTGCCAGCAGCTTACCCGGGACACTGACGGAAAATGAGCAGTTCTTC; CDR3: CASSLPGTLTENEQFF
size: -; V: TRBV29-1; J: TRBJ1-1; D: -; DNA: TGCAGCGTGGGAGTCCTGGGGAACACTGAAGCTTTCTTT; CDR3: CSVGVLGNTEAFF
size: many; V: TRBV27; J: TRBJ1-2; D: TRBD1; DNA: TGTGCCAGCAGTTTAGACAGGGCCAACTATGGCTACACCTTC; CDR3: CASSLDRANYGYTF
size: -; V: TRBV29-1; J: TRBJ2-7; D: TRBD1; DNA: TGCAGCGTAGCCGGGACAGGGGCTTACGAGCAGTACTTC; CDR3: CSVAGTGAYEQYF
size: many; V: TRBV27; J: TRBJ2-5; D: TRBD2; DNA: TGTGCCAGCAGTCCAGGACTAGCGGGATGGTTC; CDR3: CASSPGLAGWF
size: -; V: TRBV9; J: TRBJ2-3; D: -; DNA: TGTGCCAGCAGCGTAGTGGATTCCGGCACAGATACGCAGTATTTT; CDR3: CASSVVDSGTDTQYF
size: many; V: TRBV28; J: TRBJ2-7; D: -; DNA: TGTGCCAGCAGTTTAAGCAAGTACGAGCAGTACTTC; CDR3: CASSLSKYEQYF
size: -; V: TRBV19; J: TRBJ2-2; D: -; DNA: TGTGCCAGTACTGGGGGAAACACCGGGGAGCTGTTTTTT; CDR3: CASTGGNTGELFF
size: -; V: TRBV29-1; J: TRBJ2-1; D: TRBD2; DNA: TGCAGCGTTCATAGCGGGAGGGGTGAGCAGTTCTTC; CDR3: CSVHSGRGEQFF
size: many; V: TRBV12-3/TRBV12-4; J: TRBJ1-1; D: -; DNA: TGTGCCAGCAGTTTAGCGACGGGGCAAGCTTTCTTT; CDR3: CASSLATGQAFF
size: few; V: TRBV7-4; J: TRBJ2-1; D: TRBD2; DNA: TGTGCCAGCAGCTTAGACGAGCGGGGGAGAACCAACAATGAGCAGTTCTTC; CDR3: CASSLDERGRTNNEQFF
size: -; V: TRBV6-1; J: TRBJ2-3; D: TRBD2; DNA: TGTGCCAGCGGGATTAGCGGGAACACAGATACGCAGTATTTT; CDR3: CASGISGNTDTQYF
size: -; V: TRBV20-1; J: TRBJ1-5; D: TRBD1; DNA: TGCAGTGCTGCCCTTCGGGACAGGGGGCCGCAGCCCCAGCATTTT; CDR3: CSAALRDRGPQPQHF
size: few; V: TRBV29-1; J: TRBJ2-1; D: -; DNA: TGCAGCGTCCCCCACCTCAGGTTAGGCTCCTACAATGAGCAGTTCTTC; CDR3: CSVPHLRLGSYNEQFF
size: -; V: TRBV25-1; J: TRBJ2-3; D: -; DNA: TGTGCCAGCAGTGTAGCGGATACGCAGTATTTT; CDR3: CASSVADTQYF
size: many; V: TRBV7-9; J: TRBJ2-6; D: -; DNA: TGTGCCAGCAGCTTCCCCGGGACCCTCTCCGGGGCCAACGTCCTGACTTTC; CDR3: CASSFPGTLSGANVLTF
size: few; V: TRBV6-5; J: TRBJ1-5; D: -; DNA: TGTGCCAGCAGTTACTCGATCTCTCAGCCCCAGCATTTT; CDR3: CASSYSISQPQHF
size: many; V: TRBV12-3/TRBV12-4; J: TRBJ2-3; D: -; DNA: TGTGCCAGCAGTAGGGCAGACACAGATACGCAGTATTTT; CDR3: CASSRADTDTQYF
size: -; V: TRBV29-1; J: TRBJ2-3; D: -; DNA: TGCAGCGTTGGTGGACACGACACAGATACGCAGTATTTT; CDR3: CSVGGHDTDTQYF
size: -; V: TRBV5-1; J: TRBJ2-7; D: TRBD2; DNA: TGCGCCAGCAGCTCCAGGACTAGCGGGGCCTCTCGGGGCGAGCAGTACTTC; CDR3: CASSSRTSGASRGEQYF
size: -; V: TRBV5-1; J: TRBJ1-6; D: -; DNA: TGCGCCAGCAGCTTGGGGACTTCCGATAATTCACCCCTCCACTTT; CDR3: CASSLGTSDNSPLHF
size: -; V: TRBV7-2; J: TRBJ2-7; D: TRBD2; DNA: TGTGCCAGCACCGTAGCGGGAGGGCCTGTCTACGAGCAGTACTTC; CDR3: CASTVAGGPVYEQYF
size: -; V: TRBV19; J: TRBJ1-1; D: -; DNA: TGTGCCAGTAGTATAATTGGGGTACTCGCTGAAGCTTTCTTT; CDR3: CASSIIGVLAEAFF
size: few; V: TRBV6-1; J: TRBJ1-2; D: TRBD1; DNA: TGTGCCAGCAGTGCGGGGACAGGGGCCTTGGGCTACACCTTC; CDR3: CASSAGTGALGYTF
size: many; V: TRBV5-5; J: TRBJ2-7; D: -; DNA: TGTGCCAGCAGCCCGACAGTATCCTACGAGCAGTACTTC; CDR3: CASSPTVSYEQYF
size: few; V: TRBV7-8; J: TRBJ2-1; D: TRBD2; DNA: TGTGCCAGCAGCTTTGGACTAGCGGGATTTTACAATGAGCAGTTCTTC; CDR3: CASSFGLAGFYNEQFF
size: many; V: TRBV29-1; J: TRBJ2-1; D: TRBD2; DNA: TGCAGCGTTGACGGGAGGGTCGGGCAGTTCTTC; CDR3: CSVDGRVGQFF
size: many; V: TRBV15; J: TRBJ2-3; D: -; DNA: TGTGCCACCAGCAGCCTAGGGGGCGGACTAGGGGATACGCAGTATTTT; CDR3: CATSSLGGGLGDTQYF
size: -; V: TRBV20-1; J: TRBJ1-1; D: -; DNA: TGCAGTGCTAAGCCTAAACGGGACACTGAAGCTTTCTTT; CDR3: CSAKPKRDTEAFF
size: -; V: TRBV27; J: TRBJ2-7; D: -; DNA: TGTGCCAGCAGTTCCAAAGGGGTCGTATACGAGCAGTACTTC; CDR3: CASSSKGVVYEQYF
size: many; V: TRBV7-9; J: TRBJ1-2; D: -; DNA: TGTGCCAGCACAGAGGGGGTCGGTGGCTACACCTTC; CDR3: CASTEGVGGYTF
size: many; V: TRBV6-1; J: TRBJ2-1; D: TRBD1; DNA: TGTGCCAGCAGTTCAAAGGACAGGGGGAATGGTGGAAATGAGCAGTTCTTC; CDR3: CASSSKDRGNGGNEQFF
size: -; V: TRBV12-3/TRBV12-4; J: TRBJ2-1; D: TRBD2; DNA: TGTGCCAGCAGTCTTACTAGCGGGAGAGGCCTGTATAAGTTCTTC; CDR3: CASSLTSGRGLYKFF
size: many; V: TRBV29-1; J: TRBJ2-6; D: -; DNA: TGCAGCGTTGAAGCCCTGAGCACTGGGGCCAACGTCCTGACTTTC; CDR3: CSVEALSTGANVLTF
size: few; V: TRBV19; J: TRBJ1-5; D: -; DNA: TGTGCCAGTCGAACCTGGGGGGGAGGTGGTCAGCCCCAGCATTTT; CDR3: CASRTWGGGGQPQHF
size: few; V: TRBV12-5; J: TRBJ2-1; D: TRBD2; DNA: TGTGCTAGTGGTTTGAAGAAGACGGGGGGTATTACTGAGCAGTTCTTC; CDR3: CASGLKKTGGITEQFF
size: -; V: TRBV6-5; J: TRBJ2-7; D: -; DNA: TGTGCCAGCACCCGGACGGAGCCCTACGAGCAGTACTTC; CDR3: CASTRTEPYEQYF
size: -; V: TRBV5-6; J: TRBJ2-7; D: TRBD2; DNA: TGTGCCAGCAGCCCGTGGGGGGGAATGAGCTACGAGCAGTACTTC; CDR3: CASSPWGGMSYEQYF
size: many; V: TRBV12-5; J: TRBJ2-7; D: TRBD2; DNA: TGTGCTAGTGGTTTGGGTAAGACTAGCGGGAGAAGCTACGAGCAGTACTTC; CDR3: CASGLGKTSGRSYEQYF
size: few; V: TRBV29-1; J: TRBJ1-5; D: -; DNA: TGCAGCGTCGCACACGGGGGGACCGGGCAGCCCCAGCATTTT; CDR3: CSVAHGGTGQPQHF
size: -; V: TRBV29-1; J: TRBJ1-2; D: -; DNA: TGCAGCGTTGGAGCCGCTAACTATGGCTACACCTTC; CDR3: CSVGAANYGYTF
size: -; V: TRBV18; J: TRBJ2-6; D: -; DNA: TGTGCCAGCTCACCACAGGCTCCAACTGGGGCCAACGTCCTGACTTTC; CDR3: CASSPQAPTGANVLTF